This is a list of T cell receptor beta chains from one sample in a study of T cells after posttransplantation cyclophosphamide. Sequencing used immunoSEQ multiplex PCR; TCRdb keeps in-frame clones, though not all of them. Among about 42,000 clones listed, 90% were seen once. Sequences were derived from PBMCs, sampled roughly 60 days after allogeneic stem cell transplant with posttransplant cyclophosphamide. These receptors were taken from a male patient aged 55 to 70 who received an allogeneic stem cell transplant from a related donor and was CMV-positive. Some T cells may have come from the graft donor. Each CDR3 is given with its conserved first and last residue.

j_call v_call cdr3_aa
TRBJ1-5 TRBV19 CASTSVGNQPQHF
TRBJ1-5 TRBV7-2 CASSSQGGIYNQPQHF
TRBJ1-2 TRBV5-6 CASSLLAERTYGYTF
TRBJ2-3 TRBV5-1 CASSLAGGTDTQYF
TRBJ2-2 TRBV10-3 CAISESLVGDFDTGELFF
TRBJ1-2 TRBV5-6 CASSLDREGSVYGYTF
TRBJ2-5 TRBV4-1 CASSPQEGAGETQYF
TRBJ1-1 TRBV6-1 CASRPGQGGTEAFF
TRBJ1-1 TRBV27 CASSFGYRGMNTEAFF
TRBJ1-5 TRBV6-1 CASSEARGSGPQHF
TRBJ1-1 TRBV10-3 CAISDFGGQTEAFF
TRBJ2-4 TRBV6-5 CASSSGGVAKNIQYF